Listed below are T cell receptor beta chains from one sample, sequenced in a study of T cells in Graves' hyperthyroidism and ophthalmopathy. TCRdb re-analysed the multiplex PCR reads in MiXCR, keeping a single row per CDR3 protein. This sample carries 550,000 to 600,000 distinct CDR3 sequences, approximately 14% of them seen once, and the ten largest clones take 7% to 9%. Sequenced material: blood. These receptors were taken from a woman aged 18 to 35 with Graves' ophthalmopathy. CDR3s include the opening cysteine and the closing phenylalanine or tryptophan.

>TRBV6-2/TRBV6-3|TRBJ2-7
CASSIRPTATYEQYF
>TRBV28|TRBJ1-3
CASSLWAGAGNTIYF
>TRBV19|TRBJ2-1
CASTLSGSGSNEQFF
>TRBV7-9|TRBJ2-2
CASSLADMFTGELFF
>TRBV19|TRBJ2-6
CASSPRVRRALVANVLTF
>TRBV2|TRBJ1-1
CASKGVEAFF
>TRBV6-2/TRBV6-3|TRBJ1-5
CASSYSVSGQGNQPQHF
>TRBV12-3/TRBV12-4|TRBJ2-5
CASSLGRVGQETQYF
>TRBV5-6|TRBJ1-1
CASSWRGVGTEAFF
>TRBV7-3|TRBJ2-2
CASSFQGAANTGELFF
>TRBV2|TRBJ2-1
CASRGSNYNEQFF
>TRBV3-1|TRBJ2-7
CASSQRDRIYEQYF
>TRBV6-1|TRBJ1-5
CASSEGKGVGNQPQHF
>TRBV12-3/TRBV12-4|TRBJ2-5
CASSGSVAEETQYF
>TRBV7-2|TRBJ1-2
CASSMDRANYGYTF
>TRBV7-2|TRBJ2-7
CASSLAIGLSPEQYF
>TRBV20-1|TRBJ2-1
CSATSDGTSKFF
>TRBV7-9|TRBJ1-2
CASSFSGGALEDGYTF
>TRBV7-9|TRBJ2-1
CASSRDTSIVNEQFF
>TRBV7-8|TRBJ2-4
CASSLWLGAKNIQYF
>TRBV5-8|TRBJ1-3
CASSLVRQATPGNTIYF
>TRBV6-6|TRBJ2-7
CASSYGQGGSYEQYF
>TRBV12-3/TRBV12-4|TRBJ1-2
CASSPPGTGYGYTF
>TRBV12-3/TRBV12-4|TRBJ1-1
CASSQTWGTEAFF